This T cell receptor (beta chain) was obtained from a study of CD8 T cells in ankylosing spondylitis. General study points: Characteristic, it appeared, of ankylosing spondylitis blood was a TCR beta motif of fewer than 10 highly homologous variants. Matched ankylosing spondylitis synovial fluid reportedly contained a significantly enriched population of disease-linked clones.

TCRdb redid the calling of the 5' RACE reads with MiXCR, one entry per CDR3 protein. Of over 400,000 distinct CDR3 sequences listed, more than 25% are singletons. Germline V gene data show CDR1 as KGHSH and CDR2 as LQKENI. The CDR3 is made up of 14 amino acids. Trimming left V 3 bases short and J 4 bases short, with 9 bases between. Of note for this clonotype: Its antigen is as yet unknown.

This clonotype originated in a male donor with ankylosing spondylitis. This rearrangement joins TRBV18 to TRBJ2-2; D uncertain. Sequences were obtained from blood, either unsorted or a sorted T cell fraction (not recorded which). This CDR3 reads CASSPSMGTGELFF. DNA of the CDR3: TGTGCCAGCTCACCGAGTATGGGCACCGGGGAGCTGTTTTTT.